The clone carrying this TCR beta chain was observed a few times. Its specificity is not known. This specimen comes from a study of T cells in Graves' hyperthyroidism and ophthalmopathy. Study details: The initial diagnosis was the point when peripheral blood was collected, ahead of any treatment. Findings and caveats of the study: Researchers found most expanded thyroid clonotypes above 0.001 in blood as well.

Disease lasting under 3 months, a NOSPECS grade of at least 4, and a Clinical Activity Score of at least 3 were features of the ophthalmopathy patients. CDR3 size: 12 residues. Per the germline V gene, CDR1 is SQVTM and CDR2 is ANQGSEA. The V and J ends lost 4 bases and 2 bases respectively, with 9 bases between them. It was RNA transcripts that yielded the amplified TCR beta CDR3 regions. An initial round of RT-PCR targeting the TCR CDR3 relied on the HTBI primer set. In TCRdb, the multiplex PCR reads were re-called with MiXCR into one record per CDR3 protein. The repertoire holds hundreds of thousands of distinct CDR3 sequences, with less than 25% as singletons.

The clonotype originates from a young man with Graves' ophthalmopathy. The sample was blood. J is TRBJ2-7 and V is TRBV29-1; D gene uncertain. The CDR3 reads CSVVGTPYEQYF. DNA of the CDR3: TGCAGCGTTGTTGGCACCCCCTACGAGCAGTACTTC.